This T cell receptor beta chain is from a study of human CD8 memory T cell subsets. Findings and limits, study-wide: Stem-like memory T cell repertoires barely overlapped those of precursor exhausted T cells.

The CDR3 has 13 amino acids. Per germline, CDR1 SGHTA and CDR2 FQGNSA. Duplicate vials holding under 190,000 sorted CD8+ T cells per subset yielded the RNA. UMI-labeled 5' RACE was used to make TCR beta libraries. In the study's own analysis: Each of the TCR beta libraries had somewhere between about 2,900 and 20,000 functional CDR3 beta clonotypes in it. No DNA is given; TCRdb re-called the 5' RACE reads and lists each CDR3 protein once. What appears here as the V and J calls and clone size reflects TCRdb's work, not the paper's. Its clone listing holds approximately 10,000 distinct CDR3 sequences. In regard to this clonotype: Its antigen is unknown.

Sequencing was done on a sample of CD8+ stem-like memory T cells (TSCM and TCM) sorted from PBMCs. Sample subset: stem-like memory CD8 T cells (TSTEM), CCR7+ PD-1- TIGIT-. The TCR sequence derives from a human donor in good health. The chain employs TRBV7-2 and TRBJ2-1. Here the CDR3 reads CASSPSSYNEQFF.